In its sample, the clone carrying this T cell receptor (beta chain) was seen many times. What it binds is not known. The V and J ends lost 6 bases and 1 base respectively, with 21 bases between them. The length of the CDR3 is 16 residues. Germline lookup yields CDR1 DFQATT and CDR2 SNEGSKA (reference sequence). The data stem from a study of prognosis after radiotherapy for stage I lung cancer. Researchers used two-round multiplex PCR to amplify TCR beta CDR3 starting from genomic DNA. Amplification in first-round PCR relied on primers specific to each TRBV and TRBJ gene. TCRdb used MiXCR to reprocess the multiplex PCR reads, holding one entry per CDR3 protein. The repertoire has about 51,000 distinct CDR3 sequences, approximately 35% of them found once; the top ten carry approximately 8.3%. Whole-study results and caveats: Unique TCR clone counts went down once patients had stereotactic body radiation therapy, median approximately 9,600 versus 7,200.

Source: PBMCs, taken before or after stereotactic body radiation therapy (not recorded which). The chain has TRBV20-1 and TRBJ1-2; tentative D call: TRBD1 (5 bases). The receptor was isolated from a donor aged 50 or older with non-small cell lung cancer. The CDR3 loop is CSASPTGTGLNYGYTF. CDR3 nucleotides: TGCAGTGCCAGTCCTACCGGGACGGGGCTTAACTATGGCTACACCTTC.